The 23 T cell receptor beta chains below come from one sample, sequenced in a study of blood T cells in healthy people across ages. A sample-barcoded 5' primer and a J-beta primer mix were used in a second PCR of roughly 7 to 11 cycles. TCRdb independently ran MiXCR on the 5' RACE reads; one entry per CDR3 protein. Of about 1.5 million distinct CDR3 sequences in the sample, 35% to 45% are singletons; the top ten hold around 4%. Sequences were obtained from blood. These TCRs come from a woman aged 18-35 years in good health.

V gene TRBV11-1 combines with J gene TRBJ2-1, with D tentatively TRBD1 (5 bases). Germline CDR1 SGHAT, CDR2 FQDESV (reference sequence). The CDR3 is 14 amino acids. V was pared by 7 bases and J by 0 bases, with 10 bases between. Here the CDR3 reads CASIRRGSYNEQFF. Written as DNA, the CDR3 is TGTGCCAGCATCCGAAGGGGCTCCTACAATGAGCAGTTCTTC.

The chain carries TRBV30 and TRBJ1-1; a weak D match, TRBD1 (5 bases). The CDR3 consists of 11 residues. The V end was cut by 4 bases, the J end by 4 bases, with 7 bases between. Germline V lookup: CDR1 GTSNPN, CDR2 SVGIG (reference sequence). The DNA of the CDR3 is TGTGCCTGGAATAGGGGCACTGAAGCTTTCTTT. Encoded protein: CAWNRGTEAFF.

For this clonotype: A much larger clone lies one base from this, so it may be a read error. The CDR3 sequence: CASSYLPGLAGGGKEQFF. The CDR3 DNA reads as TGTGCCAGCAGCTACCTGCCTGGACTAGCGGGAGGAGGAAAGGAGCAGTTCTTC. This rearrangement joins TRBV7-9 to TRBJ2-1; the match to TRBD2 covers 14 bases. The CDR3 sequence is 18 residues long. V lost 4 bases to trimming and J lost 10 bases; unmatched junction nucleotides: 15. Germline V gives CDR1 SEHNR, CDR2 FQNEAQ (reference sequence).

This clonotype turned up a few times. The chain employs TRBV7-2 and TRBJ2-3, with D unclear. CDR3 length equals 14 residues. From germline, CDR1 is SGHTA and CDR2 FQGNSA. V dropped 3 bases and J dropped 0 bases, with 7 bases sitting between them. CDR3 sequence: CASSFEWSTDTQYF. Here the CDR3 DNA reads TGTGCCAGCAGCTTCGAATGGAGCACAGATACGCAGTATTTT.

This clonotype appeared a few times. The gene calls are TRBV20-1 and TRBJ1-2; 9 bases are shared with TRBD1. Trimming at V came to 0 bases and at J to 4 bases, leaving 9 bases not matched to a gene. Germline V gene sequence: CDR1 DFQATT, CDR2 SNEGSKA (reference sequence). The CDR3 runs to 16 residues. This chain's CDR3 is CSARDLTGGAGYGYTF. CDR3 DNA sequence: TGCAGTGCTAGAGATTTAACAGGGGGCGCGGGCTATGGCTACACCTTC.

The V and J genes are TRBV5-1 and TRBJ2-1; maybe TRBD2 (5 bases). The CDR3 is 12 residues long. Germline CDR1 and CDR2: SGHRS and YFSETQ. V shed 1 base and J shed 12 bases, with 11 bases lying between them. Here the CDR3 reads CASSLSGYGQFF. CDR3 DNA sequence: TGCGCCAGCAGCTTGTCGGGGTACGGGCAGTTCTTC.

This clonotype was observed a handful of times. The gene calls are TRBV27 and TRBJ1-1; TRBD1 matches 12 bases. The germline CDR1 and CDR2 sequences are MNHEY and SMNVEV (reference sequence). This CDR3 has 17 residues. V was clipped by 2 bases and J by 6 bases; unmatched bases: 10. The CDR3 protein is CASSLDIPGQGASEAFF. CDR3 in DNA: TGTGCCAGCAGTTTAGACATCCCGGGACAGGGGGCTTCTGAAGCTTTCTTT.

V gene TRBV7-9 combines with J gene TRBJ2-1; the match to TRBD2 covers 9 bases. Trimming at V came to 1 base and at J to 2 bases, leaving 9 bases not matched to a gene. This CDR3 is 18 amino acids long. Germline-derived CDR1 and CDR2 are SEHNR and FQNEAQ (reference sequence). The CDR3 region is CASSLGSLAGFAYNEQFF. CDR3 sequence (DNA): TGTGCCAGCAGCTTAGGATCGCTAGCGGGATTTGCCTACAATGAGCAGTTCTTC.

There are a few counts of this clonotype. The gene calls are TRBV7-2 and TRBJ1-4; a possible D gene is TRBD1 (6 bases). This CDR3 has 14 amino acids. Germline CDR1 and CDR2: SGHTA and FQGNSA. Trimming removed 2 bases from V and 6 bases from J, with 10 bases in between. The CDR3 DNA is TGTGCCAGCAGCTTATCGGCAGGGGATGAAAAACTGTTTTTT. It specifies CASSLSAGDEKLFF. The whole variable domain, filled in from reference TRBV7-2 and TRBJ1-4, reads GAGVSQSPSNKVTEKGKDVELRCDPISGHTALYWYRQSLGQGLEFLIYFQGNSAPDKSGLPSDRFSAERTGGSVSTLTIQRTQQEDSAVYLCASSLSAGDEKLFFGSGTQLSVL.

The chain couples TRBV6-5 to TRBJ2-2, with 13 nucleotides matching TRBD2. After removal of 6 bases from V and 6 bases from J, the junction contained 7 bases not matched to a gene. The CDR3 covers 16 residues. Germline V gene lookup returns CDR1 MNHEY and CDR2 SVGAGI. CDR3 coding DNA: TGTGCCAGCAGCCCTACTAGCGGGGGGGCATCCGGGGAGCTGTTTTTT. This encodes CASSPTSGGASGELFF.

The chain uses TRBV24-1 and TRBJ2-7; 8 bases fit TRBD1. This CDR3 comprises 15 residues. The germline gives CDR1 KGHDR, CDR2 SFDVKD. After removal of 4 bases from V and 5 bases from J, the junction contained 9 bases not matched to a gene. The CDR3 region is CATSDPRQGFHEQYF. The DNA of the CDR3 is TGTGCCACCAGTGACCCGAGACAGGGGTTCCACGAGCAGTACTTC.

The rearrangement joins TRBV29-1 to TRBJ2-1, with D possibly TRBD1 on 6 matching bases. The germline gives CDR1 SQVTM, CDR2 ANQGSEA. This CDR3 has 14 amino acids. The V and J ends lost 5 bases and 0 bases respectively, with 11 bases between them. The CDR3 is CSVRQASSYNEQFF. DNA of the CDR3: TGCAGCGTTCGACAGGCGAGCTCCTACAATGAGCAGTTCTTC.

V gene TRBV20-1 combines with J gene TRBJ2-5; 10 nucleotides line up with TRBD1. The DNA end lines up better with TRBJ2-7; the J call may be wrong. From germline, CDR1 is DFQATT and CDR2 SNEGSKA (reference sequence). This CDR3 contains 14 residues. As DNA, the CDR3 is TGCAGTGCGAACACTGGACAGGGGGGTATCGAGCAGTACTTC. Its translation is CSANTGQGGIEQYF.

The chain joins TRBV24-1 to TRBJ2-1; 10 bases are shared with TRBD2. V was pared by 4 bases and J by 6 bases, with 5 bases of the junction left unmatched. The CDR3 loop spans 15 amino acids. Germline V gives CDR1 KGHDR, CDR2 SFDVKD. The CDR3: CATSDSLAGVNEQFF. In nucleotides, the CDR3 is TGTGCCACCAGTGACTCCCTAGCGGGAGTCAATGAGCAGTTCTTC.

This chain links TRBV3-1 with TRBJ1-2; 12 bases align to TRBD1. The germline gives CDR1 LGHDT, CDR2 YNNKEL (reference sequence). Unmatched junction bases numbered 3, after V lost 4 bases and J lost 6 bases. The CDR3 length is 14 residues. The CDR3 here is CASSPGTGGDGYTF. CDR3 in DNA: TGTGCCAGCAGCCCCGGGACAGGGGGCGATGGCTACACCTTC.

The V and J genes are TRBV20-1 and TRBJ2-1; TRBD2 is a possible D gene (5 bases). The CDR3 spans 14 residues. The germline V gene has CDR1 DFQATT and CDR2 SNEGSKA (reference sequence). V was cut by 0 bases and J by 2 bases, with 8 bases left in between. This CDR3 is CSARDPRAYNEQFF. CDR3 bases: TGCAGTGCTAGAGATCCGCGGGCCTACAATGAGCAGTTCTTC.

The genes are TRBV3-1 and TRBJ2-1; tentatively, D is TRBD1 (5 bases). Germline CDR1 LGHDT, CDR2 YNNKEL (reference sequence). The V end was cut by 0 bases, the J end by 0 bases, with 15 bases between. The CDR3 runs 18 residues. The CDR3 reads CASSQEGATGPSYNEQFF. CDR3 DNA sequence: TGTGCCAGCAGCCAAGAAGGGGCCACAGGCCCCTCCTACAATGAGCAGTTCTTC.

This clonotype was seen a handful of times. The V call is TRBV15, the J call TRBJ1-5; unclear D gene. V lost 0 bases and J 7 bases, leaving 10 bases between the germline ends. CDR3 length: 14 amino acids. Looked up from germline, CDR1 is LNHNV and CDR2 is YYDKDF (reference sequence). This CDR3 reads CATSREIREQPQHF. The CDR3 DNA is TGTGCCACCAGCAGAGAAATTCGGGAGCAGCCCCAGCATTTT.

This clonotype was recorded a few times. The V and J genes are TRBV6-5 and TRBJ2-1, with 9 bases identical to TRBD1. The CDR3 extends over 18 amino acids. The trim removed 3 bases at V and 6 bases at J, leaving 15 bases unmatched. Looked up from germline, CDR1 is MNHEY and CDR2 is SVGAGI. The CDR3 reads CASSYRGQGLLPPNEQFF. The DNA for the CDR3 is TGTGCCAGCAGTTATCGGGGACAGGGCCTTCTTCCCCCCAATGAGCAGTTCTTC.

This clonotype was seen only a few times. A read error may account for a junction end that differs from germline. The CDR3, as DNA: TGTGCCAGTAGTTACAGGGGGCAGACCTACAATGAGCAGTTCTTC. This translates into CASSYRGQTYNEQFF. The J gene is TRBJ2-1, the V gene TRBV6-2 or TRBV6-3; 9 bases are a match to TRBD1. The germline CDR1 and CDR2 sequences are MNHEY and SVGEGT. There are 15 residues in the CDR3.

V gene TRBV5-1 combines with J gene TRBJ2-1; tentatively, D is TRBD1 or TRBD2 (5 bases each). The V gene's germline CDR1 is SGHRS and CDR2 YFSETQ. V was cut by 6 bases and J by 4 bases, with 11 bases left in between. The CDR3 has 13 residues. CDR3 DNA sequence: TGCGCCAGCAAGGGGACGGGGTACAATGAGCAGTTCTTC. Translation: CASKGTGYNEQFF.

V usage is TRBV4-1 and J usage is TRBJ2-1; D is unresolved. Germline V gene sequence: CDR1 MGHRA, CDR2 YSYEKL. There are 16 residues in the CDR3. V lost 4 bases and J 1 base, leaving 14 bases between the germline ends. The CDR3 region has the DNA TGCGCCAGCAGCCCCCTTGAACAGTCTTCCTACAATGAGCAGTTCTTC. Translation gives CASSPLEQSSYNEQFF.

The V call is TRBV3-1, the J call TRBJ1-2; D may be TRBD1 (6 bases). The CDR3 sequence is 13 residues long. The germline CDR1 and CDR2 sequences are LGHDT and YNNKEL (reference sequence). Trimming stripped 6 bases from V and 2 bases from J, with 10 bases between. DNA of the CDR3: TGTGCCAGCAGTCAGGGGACCAACTATGGCTACACCTTC. It specifies CASSQGTNYGYTF.